One and the same sample provided the 19 T cell receptor beta chains below, sequenced in a study of CD8+ T cells in alopecia areata. RNA extraction and reverse transcription yielded cDNA as sequencing template. Produced via immunoSEQ multiplex PCR; TCRdb's table is partial and in-frame only. The sample carries about 180,000 clones, around half recorded once. The treatment here: oral pan-JAK inhibitor, 5-10 mg twice daily. This material consisted of CD8+ T cells sorted from blood, taken at week 24, from a patient treated with tofacitinib. All receptors derive from a human donor with alopecia areata.

The chain links TRBV29-1 to TRBJ2-7, with TRBD1 as a possible D gene (6 bases). Germline V CDR1 and CDR2: SQVTM, ANQGSEA. V was shortened by 3 bases and J by 2 bases, with 17 bases between the two germline ends. The CDR3 consists of 15 residues. The CDR3 DNA sequence: TGCAGCGTTGAGGGAAACAGGGATGAAGCCTACGAGCAGTACTTC. Its translation: CSVEGNRDEAYEQYF.

J is TRBJ2-7 and V is TRBV5-6; 8 bases agree with TRBD1. Germline CDR1 SGHDT, CDR2 YYEEEE. The ends lost 3 bases at V and 2 bases at J; junction bases unmatched: 7. The CDR3 has 15 residues. The CDR3 bases are TGTGCCAGCAGCTCCGGGTGGACAGGGCCCTACGAGCAGTACTTC. As protein: CASSSGWTGPYEQYF. Combining the CDR3 with reference TRBV5-6 and TRBJ2-7 gives the whole variable domain DAGVTQSPTHLIKTRGQQVTLRCSPKSGHDTVSWYQQALGQGPQFIFQYYEEEERQRGNFPDRFSGHQFPNYSSELNVNALLLGDSALYLCASSSGWTGPYEQYFGPGTRLTVT.

There are a few counts of this clone. This chain connects TRBV2 to TRBJ2-2; a weak D match, TRBD2 (6 bases). Deletions cut 7 bases from V and 6 bases from J, with 9 bases between. Germline V CDR1 and CDR2: SNHLY, FYNNEI. CDR3 length: 12 amino acids. CDR3 DNA: TGTGCCAGCAAAGGGGAGGCCGGGGAGCTGTTTTTT. This gives the protein CASKGEAGELFF.

V is TRBV4-3 and J is TRBJ1-5; D not certain. From germline, CDR1 is LGHNA and CDR2 YSLEER. The CDR3 totals 16 residues. The germline V and J ends were trimmed by 0 bases and 7 bases, with 16 bases remaining between them. The CDR3 here is CASSQDPYGTVQPQHF. The DNA of the CDR3 is TGCGCCAGCAGCCAAGATCCTTACGGAACGGTGCAGCCCCAGCATTTT.

This chain joins TRBV5-6 and TRBJ2-7; unclear D gene. The ends were cut back, 0 bases at V and 1 base at J, with 5 bases in the middle. The germline gives CDR1 SGHDT, CDR2 YYEEEE. CDR3 length equals 13 residues. This chain's CDR3 is CASSLGASYEQYF. The CDR3 region has the DNA TGTGCCAGCAGCTTGGGCGCGTCCTACGAGCAGTACTTC.

The chain is built from TRBV11-2 and TRBJ2-3, with D possibly TRBD1 on 5 matching bases. CDR3 length: 16 residues. Trimming took off 1 base at V and 2 bases at J, with 13 bases between the two ends. CDR1 is SGHAT, CDR2 FQNNGV, per germline. The CDR3 bases are TGTGCCAGCAGCTTAGGGACAACGCGTTACACAGATACGCAGTATTTT. It specifies CASSLGTTRYTDTQYF.

The chain uses TRBV28 and TRBJ2-4; possibly TRBD1 for D (7 bases). Germline V gives CDR1 MDHEN, CDR2 SYDVKM. V gave up 5 bases and J gave up 6 bases, with 14 bases separating them. The CDR3 sequence is 14 residues long. This chain's CDR3 is CASSINRGGNIQYF. The DNA of the CDR3 is TGTGCCAGCAGTATTAACAGGGGAGGAAACATTCAGTACTTC.

The CDR3 here is CATSRGDTNYEQYF. The CDR3 DNA is TGTGCCACCAGCCGGGGGGACACCAACTACGAGCAGTACTTC. The J gene is TRBJ2-7, the V gene TRBV15, with D tentatively TRBD2 (7 bases). Trimming removed 5 bases from V and 3 bases from J, with 14 bases in between. This CDR3 region has 14 residues. Germline assignment: CDR1 LNHNV and CDR2 YYDKDF (reference sequence).

The genes are TRBV7-9 and TRBJ1-6; tentative D call: TRBD1 (5 bases). V was shortened by 5 bases and J by 11 bases, with 13 bases between the two germline ends. CDR1 and CDR2 from the germline V gene are SEHNR and FQNEAQ (reference sequence). The CDR3 is 13 residues long. In nucleotides, the CDR3 is TGTGCCAGCAGCCTCGGGACTTCACCACCCCTCCACTTT. Protein product: CASSLGTSPPLHF.

The rearrangement joins TRBV30 to TRBJ2-5; 8 nucleotides line up with TRBD2. CDR1 and CDR2 from the germline V gene are GTSNPN and SVGIG (reference sequence). The CDR3 consists of 14 residues. V was pared by 4 bases and J by 4 bases, with 8 bases of the junction left unmatched. CDR3 in amino acids: CAWNPGTSRETQYF. The CDR3 DNA sequence: TGTGCCTGGAACCCCGGGACTAGTCGAGAGACCCAGTACTTC.

The rearrangement joins TRBV4-3 to TRBJ1-6, with D maybe TRBD1 (5 bases). The germline V gene has CDR1 LGHNA and CDR2 YSLEER. The CDR3 covers 15 residues. Trimming left V 8 bases short and J 5 bases short, with 16 bases between. The CDR3 DNA follows: TGCGCCAGCGGGGAGGGGACCGCGGATAATTCACCCCTCCACTTT. Encoded protein: CASGEGTADNSPLHF.

The rearrangement uses TRBV9 and TRBJ2-7, with TRBD2 matching over 8 bases. The CDR3 covers 15 residues. Unmatched junction bases numbered 12, after V lost 4 bases and J lost 6 bases. The V gene's germline CDR1 is SGDLS and CDR2 YYNGEE. In DNA, the CDR3 is TGTGCCAGCAGCCCCTTACAAACTAGCGGACCCGAGCAGTACTTC. Its protein product is CASSPLQTSGPEQYF.

Points on this clone: Other DNA sequences of this sample code for an identical CDR3. The genes are TRBV12-5 and TRBJ2-2, with D uncertain. The V and J ends lost 0 bases and 6 bases respectively, with 2 bases between them. The CDR3 contains 12 residues. CDR1 is LGHNT, CDR2 FRNRAP, per germline. CDR3 loop: CASGLVPGELFF. CDR3 nucleotides: TGTGCTAGTGGTTTGGTCCCCGGGGAGCTGTTTTTT.

The J gene is TRBJ2-1, the V gene TRBV6-5; possibly TRBD1 for D (5 bases). Germline loops: CDR1 MNHEY, CDR2 SVGAGI. Trimming took 2 bases from V and 7 from J, leaving 6 bases between them. The CDR3 covers 12 residues. The CDR3 coding sequence is TGTGCCAGCAGTTACGGACAAAATGAGCAGTTCTTC. Translating gives CASSYGQNEQFF.

This rearrangement joins TRBV7-9 to TRBJ2-7, with a weak D call TRBD2 (6 bases). V lost 4 bases and J 4 bases, leaving 17 bases between the germline ends. The CDR3 length is 15 residues. Germline V lookup: CDR1 SEHNR, CDR2 FQNEAQ (reference sequence). CDR3: CASSCRDWGIYEQYF. Written as DNA, the CDR3 is TGTGCCAGCAGCTGCCGGGACTGGGGTATATACGAGCAGTACTTC. Full variable domain (missing parts from reference TRBV7-9 and TRBJ2-7): DTGVSQNPRHKITKRGQNVTFRCDPISEHNRLYWYRQTLGQGPEFLTYFQNEAQLEKSRLLSDRFSAERPKGSFSTLEIQRTEQGDSAMYLCASSCRDWGIYEQYFGPGTRLTVT.

The V call is TRBV7-9, the J call TRBJ1-6; 10 positions agree with TRBD1. With 4 bases clipped from V and 3 bases from J, the junction kept 6 bases outside the gene matches. CDR1 is SEHNR, CDR2 FQNEAQ, per germline (reference sequence). CDR3 size: 17 residues. CDR3 nucleotides: TGTGCCAGCAGCTCCCAACGGACAGGGGGCTATAATTCACCCCTCCACTTT. Translation: CASSSQRTGGYNSPLHF.

The chain has TRBV27 and TRBJ2-7; D remains unclear. CDR3 size: 13 residues. Looked up from germline, CDR1 is MNHEY and CDR2 is SMNVEV (reference sequence). Trimming removed 2 bases from V and 0 bases from J, with 5 bases in between. The CDR3 here is CASSLTTSYEQYF. DNA for the CDR3: TGTGCCAGCAGTTTAACTACCTCCTACGAGCAGTACTTC.

The chain combines TRBV4-3 with TRBJ2-7, with D tentatively TRBD1 or TRBD2 (5 bases each). The CDR3 spans 17 residues. CDR1 and CDR2 from the germline V gene are LGHNA and YSLEER. V lost 0 bases and J 4 bases, leaving 19 bases between the germline ends. The DNA of the CDR3 is TGCGCCAGCAGCCAAGATTATCTCGGGACGGGCCCTTACGAGCAGTACTTC. Encoded protein: CASSQDYLGTGPYEQYF.

In its sample, this clone was seen a few times. The rearrangement uses TRBV5-4 and TRBJ1-6; 10 nucleotides agree with TRBD1. V dropped 4 bases and J dropped 7; count of bases not matched to a gene: 11. The CDR3 is 17 residues long. Looked up from germline, CDR1 is SGHNT and CDR2 is YYREEE (reference sequence). The CDR3 nucleotides are TGTGCCAGCAGCCACCGGGACAGGGGACCAACCAATTCACCCCTCCACTTT. Residues: CASSHRDRGPTNSPLHF.